The sequence of this TCR beta chain was determined in a study of shared clonotypes between healthy human individuals. In germline, CDR1 is MNHEY, CDR2 SVGAGI. V dropped 4 bases and J dropped 3 bases, with 15 bases sitting between them. This CDR3 region has 15 residues. General observations from the study: It was anticipated that sequencing depth would influence how many clonotypes donors shared. Clonotypes that were shared across a handful of donors made up around 5% of naive CD4 clonotypes. Generation probabilities were higher for clonotypes shared across all four sorted-subset donors than for unshared ones.

This table comes from immunoSEQ multiplex PCR, and its TCRdb copy is limited to in-frame clones, with some not included. The sample has 600,000 to 800,000 clones; roughly 72% are singletons. For this clone: Its antigen is as yet unknown.

The chain links TRBV6-5 to TRBJ2-5; D is undetermined. The sequencing input was memory CD4+ T cells sorted from blood. Subset specified: CD45RA-negative fraction. This receptor was taken from a woman aged 30 to 39 in good health. CDR3 in DNA: TGTGCCAGCAGTTCACGACCGAGCCAAGAAGAGACCCAGTACTTC. Amino acid sequence: CASSSRPSQEETQYF.